The 7 T cell receptor beta chains listed next were all sequenced from one sample in a study of blood T cell repertoires in COVID-19. The repertoire was sequenced with immunoSEQ multiplex PCR; TCRdb's copy has only in-frame clones and lacks some. In the table there are tens of thousands of clones, about 73% of which are singletons. Sequenced sample: peripheral blood. The receptors here all came from a woman in her 70s with acute or convalescent COVID-19.

The V and J genes are TRBV11-1 and TRBJ2-7; tentatively, D is TRBD2 (6 bases). Germline loops: CDR1 SGHAT, CDR2 FQDESV (reference sequence). The CDR3 loop spans 16 amino acids. V gave up 2 bases and J gave up 4 bases, with 18 bases separating them. The CDR3 coding sequence is TGTGCCAGCAGCTTAAAGATGGGACTGGGGGGATACGAGCAGTACTTC. Amino acid sequence: CASSLKMGLGGYEQYF.

This clone was seen just once. This chain links TRBV18 with TRBJ1-2, with 8 bases aligning to TRBD1. The germline V gene encodes CDR1 KGHSH and CDR2 LQKENI. This CDR3 has 19 residues. V lost 3 bases and J lost 2; bases outside the gene matches: 17. The CDR3 sequence is CASSPLGQGAKISNYGYTF. In nucleotides, the CDR3 is TGTGCCAGCTCACCCCTGGGGCAGGGGGCGAAGATTTCCAACTATGGCTACACCTTC.

This clone has only one observation. Other nucleotide sequences from this sample produce the same CDR3. This chain links TRBV7-2 with TRBJ1-5; the D gene is possibly TRBD1 (6 bases). This CDR3 is built from 13 residues. Germline assignment: CDR1 SGHTA and CDR2 FQGNSA. Trimming left V 4 bases short and J 3 bases short, with 7 bases between. The CDR3 region is CASSWGLNQPQHF. The CDR3 nucleotides are TGTGCCAGCAGCTGGGGGCTCAATCAGCCCCAGCATTTT.

The V call is TRBV5-5, the J call TRBJ2-7; the match to TRBD1 covers 7 bases. The CDR3 totals 14 residues. V dropped 1 base and J dropped 1; count of bases not matched to a gene: 2. Germline CDR1 SGHKS, CDR2 YYEKEE (reference sequence). For the CDR3, the DNA is TGTGCCAGCAGCTTGACAGGGGTGTCCTACGAGCAGTACTTC. Its protein is CASSLTGVSYEQYF.

This clone is classed as medium-sized. The chain uses TRBV7-8 and TRBJ1-5; 9 positions match TRBD1. Trimming at V came to 5 bases and at J to 4 bases, leaving 3 bases not matched to a gene. The length of the CDR3 is 14 residues. CDR1 is SGHVS and CDR2 is FQNEAQ in the germline V gene. The CDR3 is CASSVDRGNQPQHF. The CDR3 bases are TGTGCCAGCAGCGTGGACAGGGGTAATCAGCCCCAGCATTTT.

V gene TRBV28 combines with J gene TRBJ1-2; 7 nucleotides agree with TRBD1. J was trimmed by 5 bases and V by 3 bases; bases with no gene match: 3. The CDR3 totals 13 residues. Germline CDR1 is MDHEN and CDR2 is SYDVKM. The CDR3 sequence is CASSFSTGYGYTF. CDR3 bases: TGTGCCAGCAGTTTTTCGACAGGGTATGGCTACACCTTC.

The CDR3 sequence is CASSKQGGDNTEAFF. CDR3 sequence (DNA): TGTGCCAGCAGTAAACAGGGGGGAGATAACACTGAAGCTTTCTTT. The chain carries TRBV27 and TRBJ1-1, with 8 nucleotides matching TRBD1. Looked up from germline, CDR1 is MNHEY and CDR2 is SMNVEV (reference sequence). The CDR3 totals 15 residues. Trimming removed 5 bases from V and 2 bases from J; junction bases left unmatched: 7.